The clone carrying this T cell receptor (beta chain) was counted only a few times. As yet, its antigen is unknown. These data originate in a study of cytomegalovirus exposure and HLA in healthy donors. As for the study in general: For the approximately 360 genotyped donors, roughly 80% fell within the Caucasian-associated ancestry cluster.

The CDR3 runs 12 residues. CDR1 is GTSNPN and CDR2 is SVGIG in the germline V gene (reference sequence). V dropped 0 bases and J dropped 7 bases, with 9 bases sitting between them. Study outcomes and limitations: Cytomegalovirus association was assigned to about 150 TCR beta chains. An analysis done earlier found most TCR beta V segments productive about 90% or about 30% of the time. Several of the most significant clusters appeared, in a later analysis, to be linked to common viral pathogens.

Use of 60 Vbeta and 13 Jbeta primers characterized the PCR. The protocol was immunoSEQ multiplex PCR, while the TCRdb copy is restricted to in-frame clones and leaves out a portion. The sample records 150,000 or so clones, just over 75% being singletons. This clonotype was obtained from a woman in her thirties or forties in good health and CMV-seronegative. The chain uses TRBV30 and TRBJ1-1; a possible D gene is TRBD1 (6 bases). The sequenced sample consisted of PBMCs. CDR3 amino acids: CAWSVFRGEAFF. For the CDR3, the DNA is TGTGCCTGGAGTGTATTCAGGGGTGAAGCTTTCTTT.